This entry describes one T cell receptor (beta chain). Its antigen remains unknown. Mismatch with germline at one junction end may stem from a read error. These data come from a study of tumor and adjacent non-tumor tissue in lung cancer. Study information: The patients, around 9 men and several women, were about 30 to 76 with stage I to III disease. Some 4.1 million productive TCRbeta reads were obtained per sample on average.

This sample's RNA came from whole unsorted tissue. The normal lung tissue was taken more than 3 cm from the tumor edge. Newly diagnosed lung cancer patients had thoracic surgery in China, August–late 2014, without prior chemotherapy. Notes on the study in general: Tumor repertoires had a smaller top 100 clone share than normal lung.

The library came from three nested PCR rounds adapted from ARM-PCR protocols. TCRdb re-called the multiplex PCR reads through MiXCR, storing one row per CDR3 protein. The sample shows around 50,000 distinct CDR3 sequences, about two thirds of them seen only once. The CDR3 runs 17 residues. Germline V lookup: CDR1 SGHNT, CDR2 YENEEA. The rearrangement links TRBV11-3 to TRBJ2-2; maybe TRBD2 (5 bases). Sequences were obtained from distant non-tumor lung tissue. The source of this sequence is a woman in her 70s with non-small cell lung cancer. The CDR3 loop reads CASNPHQSTSNTGEPFF. As DNA, the CDR3 is TGTGCCAGTAACCCCCATCAATCGACATCGAACACCGGGGAGCCGTTTTTT.